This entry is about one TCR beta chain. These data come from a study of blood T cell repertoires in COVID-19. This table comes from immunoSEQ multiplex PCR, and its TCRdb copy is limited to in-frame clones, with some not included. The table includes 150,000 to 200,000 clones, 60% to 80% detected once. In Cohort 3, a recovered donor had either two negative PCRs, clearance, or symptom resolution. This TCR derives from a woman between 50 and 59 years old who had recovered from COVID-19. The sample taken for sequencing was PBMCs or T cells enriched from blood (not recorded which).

The CDR3 sequence is CASTGKGYWGYTF. The CDR3 coding sequence is TGTGCCAGCACGGGGAAAGGCTATTGGGGCTACACCTTC. The chain joins TRBV28 to TRBJ1-2, with D hard to call. With 7 bases removed from V and 8 bases from J, the gap between germline ends came to 17 bases. Germline CDR1 and CDR2: MDHEN and SYDVKM. CDR3 size: 13 residues.